The TCR beta chain under discussion was sequenced for a study of shared clonotypes between healthy human individuals. Overall study results and limits: Naive CD4 clonotype sharing across a few donors was approximately 5%.

To note about this clone: No antigen is known for it.

Per the germline V gene, CDR1 is SGHNT and CDR2 is YYREEE (reference sequence). Trimming at V came to 0 bases and at J to 3 bases, leaving 5 bases not matched to a gene. The CDR3 consists of 16 residues. Sequencing used immunoSEQ multiplex PCR; TCRdb keeps in-frame clones, though not all of them. The sample lists over 1.5 million clones, roughly 98% seen once, with about 0.45% in the top ten. This receptor was obtained from a man under 40 in good health. This chain joins TRBV5-4 and TRBJ2-3; 9 bases fit TRBD2. The sample comprised naive CD4+ T cells sorted from blood. Subset of the sample: CD45RA+ positively selected. Here the CDR3 DNA reads TGTGCCAGCAGCTTGGCGGCGGGAGGGCTAACAGATACGCAGTATTTT. Its translation is CASSLAAGGLTDTQYF.